This T cell receptor beta chain was sequenced during a study of a mutant IDH1 vaccine in newly diagnosed glioma. Study-level information: Commencement of vaccination occurred 4-6 weeks following radiotherapy alone, or concurrently with temozolomide cycles. Earlier treatment was radiotherapy, temozolomide, or both, with most getting both.

Trimming took 4 bases from V and 0 from J, leaving 7 bases between them. The CDR3 is 13 residues long. CDR1 LNHDA and CDR2 SQIVND come from the germline V gene (reference sequence). The time point is: week 5, during vaccination. The investigators gave 300 ug of mutant IDH1 20-mer peptide in each vaccine dose, together with topical imiquimod. A single count supports this clone. What it binds is not known. Within the sample, other DNA sequences also encode this same CDR3. Measured with immunoSEQ multiplex PCR; TCRdb has only the in-frame clones, and not every one. This sample has about 26,000 clones, with roughly three quarters found just once.

The chain combines TRBV19 with TRBJ2-7; no definite D call. This sequence originates from a man aged 35 to 55 with glioma. Some clones in this sample may be carry-over from other donors' samples. The material was PBMCs, obtained from a glioma patient whose treatment included an IDH1 peptide vaccine. The chain's CDR3 is CASSSGISYEQYF. The DNA of the CDR3 is TGTGCCAGTAGTAGCGGCATCTCCTACGAGCAGTACTTC.